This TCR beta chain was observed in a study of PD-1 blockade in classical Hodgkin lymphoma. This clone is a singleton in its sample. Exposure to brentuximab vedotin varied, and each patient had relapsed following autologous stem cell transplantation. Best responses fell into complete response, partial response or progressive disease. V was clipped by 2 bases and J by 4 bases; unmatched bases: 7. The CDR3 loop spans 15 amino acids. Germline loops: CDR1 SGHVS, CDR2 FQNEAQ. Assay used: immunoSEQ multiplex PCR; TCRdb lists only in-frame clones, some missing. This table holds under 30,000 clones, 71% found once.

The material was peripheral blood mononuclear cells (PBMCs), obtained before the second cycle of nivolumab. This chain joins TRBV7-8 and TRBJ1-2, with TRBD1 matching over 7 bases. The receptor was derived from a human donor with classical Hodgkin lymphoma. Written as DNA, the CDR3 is TGTGCCAGCAGCTTACTTTTGGGACAGCCCTATGGCTACACCTTC. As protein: CASSLLLGQPYGYTF.